This section outlines one T cell receptor beta chain sequence together with its context. This clonotype has ten or more counts. The clone's antigen remains unknown. Nothing much larger sits one base from this clone, and base qualities are not available. These data come from a study of human T cells and chemical hapten exposure (dated by TCRdb to the early 2020s). Concerning the study at large: For sensitization, 2% DPC in acetone was applied to a roughly 2 cm by roughly 2 cm area of upper inner arm skin. Throughout the roughly 25-week study period, patients were also given weekly therapeutic DPC doses on the scalp. The mostly female patient cohort included alopecia areata with under or over 50% scalp involvement, alopecia totalis and alopecia universalis. Twenty-nine alopecia patients gave blood for TCR sequencing at one to four time points (pre-sensitization, 2, 6 and 24 weeks). Patch tests used Finn chambers with 0.01% DPC on the upper back, scored after 6 days by International Contact Dermatitis Research Group standards. Blood was sampled from patients pre-sensitization (week 0) and at 2, 6 and about 24 weeks after DPC sensitization. Libraries were pooled for sequencing, and variation in per-sample TCR yields was attributed mainly to small differences in library volumes within the pool. In alopecia patients, the study followed how the peripheral blood TCR repertoire changed in vivo over primary and secondary sensitization to diphenylcyclopropenone (DPC), a hapten.

Relative to germline, V is 4 bases shorter and J is 3 bases shorter, with 16 bases between their ends. The CDR3 numbers 16 residues from cysteine through phenylalanine. The sequence is cut down to CDR3 DNA, 48 bases in frame from base 1. CDR1 and CDR2 (SGHTA, FQGNSA) derive from the germline V gene. The meaning of the sample's time point label: patch test 3, about 24 weeks after DPC sensitization. Read against the paper, the sample's treatment or condition label means: therapeutic diphenylcyclopropenone sensitization with weekly scalp DPC. At each patch-test visit, blood was drawn before the patch test was applied. To be eligible, patients had to be aged 18 to 70, diagnosed with alopecia and judged suitable for DPC therapy, while pregnant patients were excluded. Unfractionated whole blood was collected in Tempus Blood RNA tubes, and total RNA was extracted from that blood. The method behind the library was RACE. The instrument given in TCRdb is NextSeq 500. During library preparation, unique molecular identifiers were attached to individual cDNA molecules so that TCRs could be counted quantitatively and reproducibly. Each blood RNA sample was used to sequence both TCR alpha and TCR beta chains. Per the authors' processing: Samples had a median of about 90,000 TCRs, with a range from about 23,224 to 750,000. V, J and CDR3 annotation of the TCR reads was performed with the Decombinator software suite. Every sample was subsampled to the same number of TCRs (28,000) for the PS versus PT1 abundance plots. TCRs were defined as expanded if absent before sensitization and observed at least eight times at the 2-week time point. The public reads were reanalyzed by TCRdb: fastp trimming at Q25, MiXCR alignment, in-frame beta chains only. Every entry covers one CDR3 protein and lists the most common genes and DNA from its rows. The V and J calls come from TCRdb's annotation, not from the publication. The sample table records some 84,000 distinct CDR3 sequences; about a tenth of these occur just once. Together, the top ten hold approximately 3.7% of the sample.

Overall results and qualifications from the work: After repeated subsampling, the strength of the expansion versus patch-test correlation and the threshold at which it became significant changed. Patch test score was positively correlated with the number of PT1 expanded TCRs, with significance at thresholds 8, 16 and 32 but not at 4. Because all patients had alopecia, a presumed autoimmune disease, the immune response of the patients might differ from that of healthy individuals. Compared with pre-sensitization or healthy control sets, expanded TCRs formed significantly more large CDR3 similarity clusters, which is consistent with antigen-driven responses. The number of TCRs above 1 in 1000 frequency did not change with DPC sensitization; there was no evidence of global repertoire structure alterations.

This TCR was sampled from a woman in her forties or fifties with alopecia areata. Some clones in this sample may be carry-over from other donors' samples. The sequencing here drew on whole blood, taken in connection with sensitization to the hapten diphenylcyclopropenone (DPC). The sequence links TRBV7-2 to TRBJ2-1; a weak D assignment points to TRBD2 (6 bases agree). The CDR3 protein is CASSSTGTYYYNEQFF. The sequenced DNA: TGTGCCAGCAGCTCGACCGGGACTTACTACTACAATGAGCAGTTCTTC. Outside the CDR3, residues come from the reference TRBV7-2 and TRBJ2-1 proteins, so the full variable domain is: GAGVSQSPSNKVTEKGKDVELRCDPISGHTALYWYRQSLGQGLEFLIYFQGNSAPDKSGLPSDRFSAERTGGSVSTLTIQRTQQEDSAVYLCASSSTGTYYYNEQFFGPGTRLTVL.